This T cell receptor beta chain was sequenced during a study of T-cell reconstitution after alpha-beta-depleted transplantation in children. Molecular barcoding with unique molecular identifiers was used for the TCRbeta library. TCRdb independently ran MiXCR on the PCR reads; one entry per CDR3 protein. The sample has 350,000 to 400,000 distinct CDR3 sequences; roughly 20% are singletons. Germline CDR1 reads DFQATT; CDR2 reads SNEGSKA (reference sequence). V gave up 6 bases and J gave up 6 bases; unmatched junction bases: 14. This CDR3 region has 17 residues. The sequence was obtained from a human donor who donated a stem cell graft to a child with acute myeloid leukemia. The source was PBMCs from the stem cell graft donor, collected from the stem cell graft. The chain uses TRBV20-1 and TRBJ2-2; 12 nucleotides match TRBD2. CDR3 DNA sequence: TGCAGTGCCTCAGCCGGGACTAGCGGGTTTCAGGCCGGGGAGCTGTTTTTT. This translates into CSASAGTSGFQAGELFF.